This T cell receptor beta chain originates from a study of shared clonotypes between healthy human individuals. Donors had no recently reported acute infections or vaccinations and were HIV-negative. TCRdb's copy holds only in-frame clones and misses some; the assay was immunoSEQ multiplex PCR. The sample carries a few million clones, 93% recorded once. Sample: naive CD4+ T cells from PBMCs. Regarding subset: CD45RA+ positively selected. This sequence originates from a young man in good health. Some clones in this sample may be carry-over from other donors' samples.

This CDR3 reads CASSLGLHRGAEAFF. The CDR3, as DNA: TGTGCCAGCAGCTTGGGTCTCCACAGAGGAGCTGAAGCTTTCTTT. The chain employs TRBV5-4 and TRBJ1-1; D not certain. The germline gives CDR1 SGHNT, CDR2 YYREEE (reference sequence). This CDR3 region has 15 residues. V was cut by 0 bases and J by 6 bases, with 15 bases left in between.